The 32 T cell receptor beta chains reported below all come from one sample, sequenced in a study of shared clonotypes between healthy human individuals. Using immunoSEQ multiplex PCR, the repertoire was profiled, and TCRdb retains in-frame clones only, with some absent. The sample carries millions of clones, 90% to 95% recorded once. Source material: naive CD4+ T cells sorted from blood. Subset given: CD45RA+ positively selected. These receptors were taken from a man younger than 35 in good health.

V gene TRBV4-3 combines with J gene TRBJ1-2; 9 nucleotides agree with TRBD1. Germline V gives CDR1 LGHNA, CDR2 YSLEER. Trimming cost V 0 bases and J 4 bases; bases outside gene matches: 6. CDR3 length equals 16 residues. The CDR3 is CASSQDETGGVYGYTF. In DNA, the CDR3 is TGCGCCAGCAGCCAAGATGAGACAGGGGGTGTCTATGGCTACACCTTC.

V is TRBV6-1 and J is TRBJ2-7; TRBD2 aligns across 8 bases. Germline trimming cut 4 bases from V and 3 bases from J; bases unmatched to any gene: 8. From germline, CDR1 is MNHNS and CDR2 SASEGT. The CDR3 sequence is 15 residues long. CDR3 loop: CASSGYAGGLYEQYF. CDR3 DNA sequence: TGTGCCAGCAGTGGTTATGCGGGGGGCCTCTACGAGCAGTACTTC.

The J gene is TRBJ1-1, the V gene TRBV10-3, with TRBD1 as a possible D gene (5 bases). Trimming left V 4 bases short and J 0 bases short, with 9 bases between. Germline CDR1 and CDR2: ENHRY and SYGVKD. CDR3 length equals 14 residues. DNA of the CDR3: TGTGCCATCAGTGGAGGGGTATTGAACACTGAAGCTTTCTTT. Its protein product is CAISGGVLNTEAFF.

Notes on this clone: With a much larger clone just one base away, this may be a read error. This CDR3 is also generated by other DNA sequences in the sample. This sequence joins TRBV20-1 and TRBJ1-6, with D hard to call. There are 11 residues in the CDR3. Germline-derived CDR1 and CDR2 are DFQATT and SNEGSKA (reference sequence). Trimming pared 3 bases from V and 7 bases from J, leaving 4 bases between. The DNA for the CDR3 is TGCAGTGCTAGGGGGAATTCACCCCTCCACTTT. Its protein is CSARGNSPLHF.

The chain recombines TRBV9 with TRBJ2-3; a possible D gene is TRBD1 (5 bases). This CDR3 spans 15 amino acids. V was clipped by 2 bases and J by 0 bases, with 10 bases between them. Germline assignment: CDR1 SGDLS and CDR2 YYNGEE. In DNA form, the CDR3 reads TGTGCCAGCAGCGTGACAGTATCCAGCACAGATACGCAGTATTTT. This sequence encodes CASSVTVSSTDTQYF.

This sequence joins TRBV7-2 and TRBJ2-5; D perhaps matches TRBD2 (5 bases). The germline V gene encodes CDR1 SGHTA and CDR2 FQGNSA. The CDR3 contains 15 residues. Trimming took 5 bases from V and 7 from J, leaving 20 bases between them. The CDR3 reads CASSPLGGSPGTQYF. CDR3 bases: TGTGCCAGCAGCCCCTTGGGCGGGTCTCCGGGGACCCAGTACTTC.

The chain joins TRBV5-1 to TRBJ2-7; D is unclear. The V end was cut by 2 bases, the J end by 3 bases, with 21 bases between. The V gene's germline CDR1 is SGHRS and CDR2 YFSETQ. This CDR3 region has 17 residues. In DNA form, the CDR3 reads TGCGCCAGCAGCTTAATTGCCGGGCGGAAAACGATCTACGAGCAGTACTTC. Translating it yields CASSLIAGRKTIYEQYF.

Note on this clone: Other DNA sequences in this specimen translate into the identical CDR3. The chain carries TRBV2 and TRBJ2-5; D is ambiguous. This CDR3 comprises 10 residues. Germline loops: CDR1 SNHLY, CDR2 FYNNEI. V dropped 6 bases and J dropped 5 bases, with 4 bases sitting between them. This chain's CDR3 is CASRIETQYF. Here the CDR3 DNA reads TGTGCCAGCAGGATCGAGACCCAGTACTTC. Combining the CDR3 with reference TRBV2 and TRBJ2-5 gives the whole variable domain EPEVTQTPSHQVTQMGQEVILRCVPISNHLYFYWYRQILGQKVEFLVSFYNNEISEKSEIFDDQFSVERPDGSNFTLKIRSTKLEDSAMYFCASRIETQYFGPGTRLLVL.

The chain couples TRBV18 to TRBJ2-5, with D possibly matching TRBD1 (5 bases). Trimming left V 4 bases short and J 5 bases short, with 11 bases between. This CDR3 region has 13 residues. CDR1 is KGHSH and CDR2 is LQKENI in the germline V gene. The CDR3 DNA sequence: TGTGCCAGCTCACTCCGACAGTTGGAGACCCAGTACTTC. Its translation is CASSLRQLETQYF.

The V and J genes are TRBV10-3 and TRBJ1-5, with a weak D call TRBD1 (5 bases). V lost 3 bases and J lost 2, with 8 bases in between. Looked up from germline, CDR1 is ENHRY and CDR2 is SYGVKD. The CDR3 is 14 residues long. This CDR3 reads CAISDREGNQPQHF. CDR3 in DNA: TGTGCCATCAGTGACAGGGAGGGCAATCAGCCCCAGCATTTT.

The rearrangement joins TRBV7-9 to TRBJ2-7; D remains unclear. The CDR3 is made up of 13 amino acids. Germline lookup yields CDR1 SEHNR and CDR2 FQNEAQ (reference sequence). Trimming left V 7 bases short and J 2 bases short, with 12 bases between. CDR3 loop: CASTYGGTYEQYF. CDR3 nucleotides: TGTGCCAGCACCTATGGCGGTACCTACGAGCAGTACTTC.

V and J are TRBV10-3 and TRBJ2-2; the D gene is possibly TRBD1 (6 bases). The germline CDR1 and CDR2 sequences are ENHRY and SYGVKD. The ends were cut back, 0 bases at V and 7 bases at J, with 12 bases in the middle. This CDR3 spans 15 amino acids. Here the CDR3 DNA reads TGTGCCATCAGTGAGTCCGCAGGGGCTGGCGGGGAGCTGTTTTTT. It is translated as CAISESAGAGGELFF.

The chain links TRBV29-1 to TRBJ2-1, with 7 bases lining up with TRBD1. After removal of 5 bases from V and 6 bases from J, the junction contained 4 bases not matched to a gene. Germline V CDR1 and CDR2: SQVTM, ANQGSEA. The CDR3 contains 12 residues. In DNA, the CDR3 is TGCAGCGTTCTCGGACAGGCCAATGAGCAGTTCTTC. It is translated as CSVLGQANEQFF.

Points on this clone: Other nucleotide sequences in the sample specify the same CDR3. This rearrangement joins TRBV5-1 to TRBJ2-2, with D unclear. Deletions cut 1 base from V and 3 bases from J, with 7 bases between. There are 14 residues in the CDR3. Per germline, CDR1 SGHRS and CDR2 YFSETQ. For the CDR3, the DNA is TGCGCCAGCAGCTTGAACGGAGACACCGGGGAGCTGTTTTTT. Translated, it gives CASSLNGDTGELFF.

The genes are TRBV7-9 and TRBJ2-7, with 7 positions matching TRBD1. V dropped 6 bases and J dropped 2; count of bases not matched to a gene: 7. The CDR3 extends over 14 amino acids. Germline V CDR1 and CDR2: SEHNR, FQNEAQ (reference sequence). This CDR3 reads CASRLTGAAYEQYF. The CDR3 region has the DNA TGTGCCAGCAGGCTAACAGGGGCCGCCTACGAGCAGTACTTC.

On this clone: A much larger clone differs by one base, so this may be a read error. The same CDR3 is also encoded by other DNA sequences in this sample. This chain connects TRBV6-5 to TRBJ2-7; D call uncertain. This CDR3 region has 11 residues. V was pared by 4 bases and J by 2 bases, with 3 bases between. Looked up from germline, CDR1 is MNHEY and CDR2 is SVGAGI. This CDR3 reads CASSSAYEQYF. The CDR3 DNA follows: TGTGCCAGCAGTTCCGCCTACGAGCAGTACTTC.

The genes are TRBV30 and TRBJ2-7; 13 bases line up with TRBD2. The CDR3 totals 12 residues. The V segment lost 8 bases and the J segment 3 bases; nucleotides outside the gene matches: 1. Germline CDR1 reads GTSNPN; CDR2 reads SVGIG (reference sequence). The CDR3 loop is CAGTSGNYEQYF. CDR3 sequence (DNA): TGTGCCGGGACTAGCGGGAACTACGAGCAGTACTTC.

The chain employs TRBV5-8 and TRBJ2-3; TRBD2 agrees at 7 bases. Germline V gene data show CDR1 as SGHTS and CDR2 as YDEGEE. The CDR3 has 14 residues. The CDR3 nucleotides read TGTGCTCCGGGGAGGGGATGGGCCAGCGATACGCAGTATTTT. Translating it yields CAPGRGWASDTQYF.

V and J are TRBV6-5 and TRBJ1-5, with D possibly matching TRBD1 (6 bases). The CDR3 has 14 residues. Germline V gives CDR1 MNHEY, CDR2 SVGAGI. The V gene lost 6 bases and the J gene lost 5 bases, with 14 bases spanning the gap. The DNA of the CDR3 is TGTGCCAGCAGCCGAGGGGACACTCATCAGCCCCAGCATTTT. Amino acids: CASSRGDTHQPQHF.

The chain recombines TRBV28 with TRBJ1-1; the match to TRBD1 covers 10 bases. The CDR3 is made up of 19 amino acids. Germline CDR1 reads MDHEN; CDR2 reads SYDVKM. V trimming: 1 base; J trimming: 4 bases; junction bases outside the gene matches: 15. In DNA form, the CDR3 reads TGTGCCAGCAGTTTATTACACCGGGACAGGGGAAAGGGGGGCACTGAAGCTTTCTTT. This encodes CASSLLHRDRGKGGTEAFF.

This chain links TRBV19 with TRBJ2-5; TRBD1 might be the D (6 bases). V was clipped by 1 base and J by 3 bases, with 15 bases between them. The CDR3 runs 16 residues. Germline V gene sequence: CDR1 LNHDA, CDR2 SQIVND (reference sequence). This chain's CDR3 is CASSIAGTRMEETQYF. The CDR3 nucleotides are TGTGCCAGTAGTATAGCCGGGACAAGAATGGAAGAGACCCAGTACTTC.

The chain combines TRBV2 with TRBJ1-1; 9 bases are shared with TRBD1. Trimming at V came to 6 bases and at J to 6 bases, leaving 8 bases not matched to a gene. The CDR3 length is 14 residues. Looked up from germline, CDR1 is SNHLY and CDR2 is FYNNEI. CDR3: CASRVDRGRPEAFF. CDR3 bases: TGTGCCAGCAGGGTTGACAGGGGGAGGCCTGAAGCTTTCTTT.

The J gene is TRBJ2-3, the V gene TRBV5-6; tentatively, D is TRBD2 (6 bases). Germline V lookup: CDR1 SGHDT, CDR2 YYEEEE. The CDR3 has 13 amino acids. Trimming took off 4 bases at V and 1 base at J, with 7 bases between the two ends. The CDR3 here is CASSERGTDTQYF. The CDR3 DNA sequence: TGTGCCAGCAGCGAGCGGGGCACAGATACGCAGTATTTT. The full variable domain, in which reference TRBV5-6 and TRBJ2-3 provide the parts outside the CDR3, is DAGVTQSPTHLIKTRGQQVTLRCSPKSGHDTVSWYQQALGQGPQFIFQYYEEEERQRGNFPDRFSGHQFPNYSSELNVNALLLGDSALYLCASSERGTDTQYFGPGTRLTVL.

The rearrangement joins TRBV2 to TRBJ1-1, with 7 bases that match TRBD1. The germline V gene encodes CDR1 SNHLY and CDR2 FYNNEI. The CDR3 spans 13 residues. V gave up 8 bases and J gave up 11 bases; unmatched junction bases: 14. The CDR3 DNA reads TGTGCCAGCCGAGGACAGGCCCTCGCGGGGGCTTTCTTT. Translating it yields CASRGQALAGAFF.

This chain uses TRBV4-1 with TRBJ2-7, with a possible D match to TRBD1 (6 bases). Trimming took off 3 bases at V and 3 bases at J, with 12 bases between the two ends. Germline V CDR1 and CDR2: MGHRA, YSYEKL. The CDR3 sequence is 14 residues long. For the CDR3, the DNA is TGCGCCAGCAGCCAGGACAGCGGATTCTACGAGCAGTACTTC. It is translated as CASSQDSGFYEQYF.

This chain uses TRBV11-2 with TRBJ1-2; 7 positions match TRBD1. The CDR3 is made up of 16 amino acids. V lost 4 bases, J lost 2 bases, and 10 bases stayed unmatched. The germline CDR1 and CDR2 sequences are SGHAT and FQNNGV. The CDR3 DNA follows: TGTGCCAGCAGCTCAAGAAGGACAGGTGCGAACTATGGCTACACCTTC. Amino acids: CASSSRRTGANYGYTF.

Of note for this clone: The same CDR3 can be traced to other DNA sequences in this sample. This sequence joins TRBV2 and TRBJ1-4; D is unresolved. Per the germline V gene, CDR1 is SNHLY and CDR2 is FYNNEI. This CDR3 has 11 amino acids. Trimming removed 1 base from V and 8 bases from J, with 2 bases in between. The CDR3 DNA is TGTGCCAGCAGTGAAGGGGAAAAACTGTTTTTT. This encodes CASSEGEKLFF.

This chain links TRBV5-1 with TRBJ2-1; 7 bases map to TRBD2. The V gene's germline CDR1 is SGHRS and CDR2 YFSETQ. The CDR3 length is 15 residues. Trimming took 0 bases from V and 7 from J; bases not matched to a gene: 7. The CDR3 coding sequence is TGCGCCAGCAGCTTGGACGGCGGGCGGGGGAATGAGCAGTTCTTC. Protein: CASSLDGGRGNEQFF.

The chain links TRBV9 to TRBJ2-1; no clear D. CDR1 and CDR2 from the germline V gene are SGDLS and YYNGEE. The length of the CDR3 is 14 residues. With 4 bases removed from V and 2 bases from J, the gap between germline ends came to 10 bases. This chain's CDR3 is CASSLIGTYNEQFF. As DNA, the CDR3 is TGTGCCAGCAGCCTAATAGGGACCTACAATGAGCAGTTCTTC.

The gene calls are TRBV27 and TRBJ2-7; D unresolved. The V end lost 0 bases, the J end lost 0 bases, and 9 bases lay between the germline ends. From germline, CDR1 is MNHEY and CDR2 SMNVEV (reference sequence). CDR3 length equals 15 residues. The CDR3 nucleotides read TGTGCCAGCAGTTTATCCTCCCCGAGCTCCTACGAGCAGTACTTC. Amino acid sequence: CASSLSSPSSYEQYF.

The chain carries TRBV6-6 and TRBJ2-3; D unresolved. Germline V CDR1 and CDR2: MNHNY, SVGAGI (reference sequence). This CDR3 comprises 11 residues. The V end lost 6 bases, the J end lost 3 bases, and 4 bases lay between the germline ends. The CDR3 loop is CASSATDTQYF. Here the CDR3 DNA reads TGTGCCAGCAGCGCGACAGATACGCAGTATTTT.

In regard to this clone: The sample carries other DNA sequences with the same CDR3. CDR3 residues: CASSLGYYGYTF. As DNA, the CDR3 is TGTGCCAGCAGTTTAGGGTACTATGGCTACACCTTC. The chain carries TRBV28 and TRBJ1-2; D gene uncertain. The CDR3 is 12 amino acids. Germline CDR1 is MDHEN and CDR2 is SYDVKM. V lost 2 bases, J lost 3 bases, and 4 bases lay in between.